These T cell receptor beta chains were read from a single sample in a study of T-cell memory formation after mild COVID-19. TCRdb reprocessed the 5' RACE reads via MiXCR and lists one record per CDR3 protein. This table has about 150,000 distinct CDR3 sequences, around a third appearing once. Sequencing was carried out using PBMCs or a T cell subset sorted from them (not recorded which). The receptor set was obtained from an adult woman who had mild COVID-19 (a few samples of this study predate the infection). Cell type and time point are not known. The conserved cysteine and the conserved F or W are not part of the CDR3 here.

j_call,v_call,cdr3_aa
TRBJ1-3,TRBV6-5,ASSYSIVVGSRSGNTIY
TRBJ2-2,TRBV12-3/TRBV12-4,ASEPRGYTGELF
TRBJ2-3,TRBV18,ASSPRDRTDTQY
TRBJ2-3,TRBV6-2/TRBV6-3,ASSTQGGTPQY
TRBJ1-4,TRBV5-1,ASSLGQGVNEKLF
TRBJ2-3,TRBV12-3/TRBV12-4,ASSLVAGGHTQY
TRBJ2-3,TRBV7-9,ASSPWWEDTQY
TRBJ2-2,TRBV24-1,AVRDAEGTGELF
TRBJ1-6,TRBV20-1,SAREVRGPPLH
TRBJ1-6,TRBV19,ASRRDSYNSPLH
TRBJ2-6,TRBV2,ASSDLRQGAVRANVLT
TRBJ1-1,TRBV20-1,SARDQPRENTEAF
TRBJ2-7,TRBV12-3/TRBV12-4,ASRLTYEQY
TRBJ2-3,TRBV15,ATSSRGYSTDTQY
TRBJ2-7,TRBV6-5,ASSSDSIYEQY
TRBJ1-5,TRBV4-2,ASSPQALNQPQH
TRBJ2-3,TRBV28,ASIMDRGRTDTQY
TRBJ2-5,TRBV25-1,ASSGTGGKETQY
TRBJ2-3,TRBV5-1,ASSPDGNTDTQY
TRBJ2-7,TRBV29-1,SVVVLGYEQY
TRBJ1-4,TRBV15,ATSPREPNEKLF
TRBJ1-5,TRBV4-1,ASSPQGGVDQPQH